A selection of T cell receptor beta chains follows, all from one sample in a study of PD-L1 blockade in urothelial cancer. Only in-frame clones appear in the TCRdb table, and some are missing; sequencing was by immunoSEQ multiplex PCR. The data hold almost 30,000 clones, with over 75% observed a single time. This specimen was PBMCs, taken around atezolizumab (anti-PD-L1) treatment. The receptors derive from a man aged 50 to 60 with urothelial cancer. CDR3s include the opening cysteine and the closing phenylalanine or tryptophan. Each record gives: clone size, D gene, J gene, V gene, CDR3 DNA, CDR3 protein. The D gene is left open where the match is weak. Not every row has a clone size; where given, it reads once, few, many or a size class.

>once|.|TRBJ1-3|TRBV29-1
TGCAGCGTGACTGGCCCTGGAAACACCATATATTTT
CSVTGPGNTIYF
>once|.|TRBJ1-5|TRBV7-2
TGTGCCAGCAGCTTAGTCTGGGCGGGTTTTGGGAGCAATCAGCCCCAGCATTTT
CASSLVWAGFGSNQPQHF
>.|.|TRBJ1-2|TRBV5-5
TGTGCCAGCAGCTTGGGGGGGGTACGTGGCTACACCTTC
CASSLGGVRGYTF
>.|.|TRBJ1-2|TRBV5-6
TGTGCCAGCAGCTTTCAGGGGTTGGGGTATGGCTACACCTTC
CASSFQGLGYGYTF
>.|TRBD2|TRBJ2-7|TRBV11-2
TGTGCCAGCAGGCCCCTAGCGGGGCGCTCCTACGAGCAGTACTTC
CASRPLAGRSYEQYF
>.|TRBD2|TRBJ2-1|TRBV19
TGTGCCAGTAGTATGAGCCGGCGACTAGCGGGAGTCAATGAGCAGTTCTTC
CASSMSRRLAGVNEQFF
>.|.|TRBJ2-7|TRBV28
TGTGCCAGCAGAGAGCGGGACAGGCCCTACGAGCAGTACTTC
CASRERDRPYEQYF
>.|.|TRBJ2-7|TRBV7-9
TGTGCCAGCAGCTCCCAACTGACTTTTAGCTCCTACGAGCAGTACTTC
CASSSQLTFSSYEQYF
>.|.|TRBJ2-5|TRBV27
TGTGCCAGCAGTCCAGGACAGTGGGAGACCCAGTACTTC
CASSPGQWETQYF
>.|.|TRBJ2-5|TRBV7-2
TGTGCCAGCAGTGTAGGGACGGGGGAGGCCCAGTACTTC
CASSVGTGEAQYF
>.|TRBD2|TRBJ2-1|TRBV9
TGTGCCAGCAGCGTAGCTACTAGCGGGAGGAGCTCCTACAATGAGCAGTTCTTC
CASSVATSGRSSYNEQFF